This TCR beta chain comes out of a study of memory CD8 T cells in hepatitis C reinfection. Study at large: Reinfection meant HCV RNA positivity after two negatives ≥60 days apart.

V dropped 3 bases and J dropped 4 bases, with 13 bases sitting between them. The V gene's germline CDR1 is SGDLS and CDR2 YYNGEE. The CDR3 sequence is 14 residues long. Time point of the sample: peak reinfection, 3 to 8 weeks after reinfection detection. The sorted cells went straight to TCR sequencing with no prior in vitro expansion. TCRdb keeps only in-frame clones here, not all; method: immunoSEQ multiplex PCR. The sample contains roughly 43,000 clones, 85% to 90% of which appear only once. This receptor was identified in a man aged 18-30 years with hepatitis C virus infection. V usage is TRBV9 and J usage is TRBJ1-1; maybe TRBD1 (5 bases). Sequenced input: naive CD8+ T cells sorted from blood. CDR3 sequence reads: CASSARVGGTEAFF. The CDR3 coding sequence is TGTGCCAGCAGCGCGAGGGTGGGGGGCACTGAAGCTTTCTTT. Complete variable domain (other parts from reference TRBV9 and TRBJ1-1): DSGVTQTPKHLITATGQRVTLRCSPRSGDLSVYWYQQSLDQGLQFLIQYYNGEERAKGNILERFSAQQFPDLHSELNLSSLELGDSALYFCASSARVGGTEAFFGQGTRLTVV.